A single sample gave rise to the 11 T cell receptor beta chains below, sequenced in a study of CXCR3-negative and CXCR3-positive naive CD8 T cells. UMI-labeled TRB cDNA libraries were prepared by 5' RACE. TCRdb reprocessed the 5' RACE reads; each CDR3 protein has one entry and no DNA is given. In total, the table holds 70,000 to 95,000 distinct CDR3 sequences. What was sequenced was naive CXCR3- CD8+ T cells from blood. Sample subset: CD45RO-CCR7+CD27+CD95- naive CD8+ T cells lacking CXCR3 (TNR3-). These receptors all come from a human donor in good health. Some clones in this sample may be carry-over from other donors' samples.

The chain recombines TRBV7-2 with TRBJ2-3; TCRdb returns TRBD1, unconfirmable since there is no DNA. The CDR3 is 21 amino acids. Germline CDR1 SGHTA, CDR2 FQGNSA. The CDR3 sequence is CASSPLPLTGKTGTGTDTQYF.

The gene calls are TRBV29-1 and TRBJ2-3; TCRdb gives TRBD1 as the D gene, but with no DNA this cannot be confirmed. CDR1 and CDR2 from the germline V gene are SQVTM and ANQGSEA. The CDR3 spans 17 residues. This CDR3 reads CSVDGTGGVSSTDTQYF.

This chain joins TRBV7-2 and TRBJ2-7; the D call of TRBD2 rests on TCRdb alone, since no DNA is present to check it. This CDR3 has 15 amino acids. CDR1 and CDR2 (germline): SGHTA, FQGNSA. Here the CDR3 reads CASSVSVDLPYEQYF.

V and J are TRBV20-1 and TRBJ2-3; there is no DNA to check the TCRdb D call of TRBD1. The CDR3 contains 17 residues. Germline CDR1 DFQATT, CDR2 SNEGSKA (reference sequence). CDR3 sequence: CSATLPGLGMRDDTQYF.

The J gene is TRBJ2-1, the V gene TRBV9. This CDR3 contains 16 residues. The germline V gene has CDR1 SGDLS and CDR2 YYNGEE. CDR3 sequence reads: CASSGDGPDLYNEQFF.

The J gene is TRBJ2-5, the V gene TRBV28; TCRdb designates TRBD1, a call that cannot be tested without DNA. This CDR3 has 15 residues. In germline, CDR1 is MDHEN, CDR2 SYDVKM. The CDR3 region is CASSLGGTGGETQYF.

The rearrangement uses TRBV20-1 and TRBJ2-1; TCRdb indicates TRBD2, and absent DNA this call remains unverified. Germline lookup yields CDR1 DFQATT and CDR2 SNEGSKA (reference sequence). The CDR3 runs to 15 residues. The chain's CDR3 is CSARPNGGLHNEQFF.

The gene calls are TRBV29-1 and TRBJ2-3; TCRdb designates TRBD1, a call that cannot be tested without DNA. The CDR3 length is 16 residues. CDR1 and CDR2 from the germline V gene are SQVTM and ANQGSEA. This CDR3 reads CSVDKILKGGTDTQYF.

The rearrangement links TRBV23-1 to TRBJ2-1; TCRdb proposes TRBD2, but this gene call is untestable without DNA. TRBV23-1 is recorded as an ORF, its role being uncertain. This CDR3 region has 19 residues. CDR3 protein: CASSPHATSGRASYNEQFF.

The V and J genes are TRBV7-3 and TRBJ2-3; TCRdb outputs TRBD1, but without DNA this stays unchecked. The germline V gene has CDR1 SGHTA and CDR2 FQGTGA. This CDR3 is built from 15 residues. The CDR3 reads CASSLWGQMTDTQYF.

The chain has TRBV29-1 and TRBJ2-7; TCRdb lists TRBD1, though no DNA is available to test this call. Germline CDR1 and CDR2: SQVTM and ANQGSEA. The CDR3 consists of 15 residues. CDR3 loop: CSVEDRARGYYEQYF.